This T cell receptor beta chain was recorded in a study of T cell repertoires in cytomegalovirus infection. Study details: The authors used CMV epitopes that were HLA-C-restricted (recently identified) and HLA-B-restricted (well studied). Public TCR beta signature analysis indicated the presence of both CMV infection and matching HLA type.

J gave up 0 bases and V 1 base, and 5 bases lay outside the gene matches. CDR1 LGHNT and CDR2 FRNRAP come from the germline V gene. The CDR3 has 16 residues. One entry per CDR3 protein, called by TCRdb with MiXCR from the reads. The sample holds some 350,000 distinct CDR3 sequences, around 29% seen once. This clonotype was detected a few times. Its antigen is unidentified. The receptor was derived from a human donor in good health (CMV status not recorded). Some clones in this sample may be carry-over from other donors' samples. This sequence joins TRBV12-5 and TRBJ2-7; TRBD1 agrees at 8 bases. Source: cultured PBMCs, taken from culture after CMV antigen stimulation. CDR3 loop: CASGLDRQGSSYEQYF. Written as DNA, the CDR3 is TGTGCTAGTGGTTTGGACCGACAGGGGAGCTCCTACGAGCAGTACTTC.